This T cell receptor beta chain was captured in a study of blood T cell repertoires in COVID-19. The wider study: Italy, Spain and the United States were the sources of the convalescent and acute COVID-19 samples. T cells, B-cell-depleted T cells, or PBMCs provided the cDNA or gDNA that served as material.

Per the original data handling: Scientists estimated how many nucleated cells there were by amplifying reference gene primers. Assay used: immunoSEQ multiplex PCR; TCRdb lists only in-frame clones, some missing. That table gives V, J and clone size, and the DNA gave D and trimming. The sample includes roughly 480,000 clones, roughly 89% seen only once; the top ten take around 0.95%. The germline V gene encodes CDR1 MNHEY and CDR2 SMNVEV (reference sequence). The CDR3 is 15 residues long. V trimming: 8 bases; J trimming: 0 bases; junction bases outside the gene matches: 7. The receptor was derived from a man younger than 35 with COVID-19, enrolled during active disease. Sequenced input: peripheral blood. The chain has TRBV27 and TRBJ1-3; 7 positions agree with TRBD1. The CDR3 protein is CASGRQGSSGNTIYF. Written as DNA, the CDR3 is TGTGCCAGCGGTCGACAGGGAAGCTCTGGAAACACCATATATTTT.